The clone carrying this T cell receptor (beta chain) was recorded many times. This entry belongs to a study of post-analysis software for immune sequencing data. The library was made from cDNA and included unique molecular identifiers. TCRdb used MiXCR to reprocess the PCR reads, holding one entry per CDR3 protein. The repertoire holds roughly 800,000 distinct CDR3 sequences, with roughly 30% as singletons. Sequencing used blood. This TCR was sampled from a girl aged 10-17 years with multiple sclerosis.

The CDR3 loop is CASSLGRVWNEQYF. Here the CDR3 DNA reads TGTGCCAGCAGTTTGGGCAGGGTGTGGAACGAGCAGTACTTC. J is TRBJ2-7 and V is TRBV6-5; TRBD1 is a possible D gene (5 bases). V was cut by 4 bases and J by 5 bases, with 15 bases left in between. Germline V CDR1 and CDR2: MNHEY, SVGAGI. CDR3 length equals 14 residues.